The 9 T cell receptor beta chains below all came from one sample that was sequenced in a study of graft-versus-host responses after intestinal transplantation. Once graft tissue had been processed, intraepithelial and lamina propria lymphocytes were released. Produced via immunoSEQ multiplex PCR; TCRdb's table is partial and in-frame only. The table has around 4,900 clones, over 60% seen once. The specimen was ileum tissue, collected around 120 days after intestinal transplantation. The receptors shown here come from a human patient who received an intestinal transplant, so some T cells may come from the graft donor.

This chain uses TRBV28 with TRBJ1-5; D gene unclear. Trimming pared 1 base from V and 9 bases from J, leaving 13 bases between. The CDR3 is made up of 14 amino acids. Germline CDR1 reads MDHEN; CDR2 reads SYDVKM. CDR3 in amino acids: CASSLLTGHWPQHF. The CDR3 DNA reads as TGTGCCAGCAGTTTATTGACCGGCCATTGGCCCCAGCATTTT.

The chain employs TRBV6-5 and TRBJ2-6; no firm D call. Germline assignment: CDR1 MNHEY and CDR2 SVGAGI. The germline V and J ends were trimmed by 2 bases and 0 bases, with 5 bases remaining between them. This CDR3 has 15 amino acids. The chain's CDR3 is CASSYTSSGANVLTF. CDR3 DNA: TGTGCCAGCAGTTACACCAGCTCTGGGGCCAACGTCCTGACTTTC.

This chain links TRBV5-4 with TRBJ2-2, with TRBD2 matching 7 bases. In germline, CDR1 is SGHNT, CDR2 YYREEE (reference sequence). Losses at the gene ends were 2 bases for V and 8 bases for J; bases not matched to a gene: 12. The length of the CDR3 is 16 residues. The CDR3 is CASSFRSGLPGGELFF. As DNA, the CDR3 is TGTGCCAGCAGCTTCCGTAGCGGGCTACCGGGGGGGGAGCTGTTTTTT.

CDR3 amino acids: CASSFGQGAENEQFF. CDR3 bases: TGTGCCAGCAGCTTCGGACAGGGGGCAGAAAATGAGCAGTTCTTC. The chain carries TRBV7-9 and TRBJ2-1; 11 nucleotides match TRBD1. The trim removed 3 bases at V and 7 bases at J, leaving 5 bases unmatched. CDR3 length: 15 amino acids. The germline V gene has CDR1 SEHNR and CDR2 FQNEAQ (reference sequence).

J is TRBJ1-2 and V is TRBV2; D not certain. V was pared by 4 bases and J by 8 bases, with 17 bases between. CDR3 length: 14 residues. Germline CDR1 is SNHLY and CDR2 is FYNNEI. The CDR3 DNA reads TGTGCCAGCAGTGTGGACGGCCCGTTAGGAGGCTACACCTTC. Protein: CASSVDGPLGGYTF. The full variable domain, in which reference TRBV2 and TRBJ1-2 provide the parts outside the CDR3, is EPEVTQTPSHQVTQMGQEVILRCVPISNHLYFYWYRQILGQKVEFLVSFYNNEISEKSEIFDDQFSVERPDGSNFTLKIRSTKLEDSAMYFCASSVDGPLGGYTFGSGTRLTVV.

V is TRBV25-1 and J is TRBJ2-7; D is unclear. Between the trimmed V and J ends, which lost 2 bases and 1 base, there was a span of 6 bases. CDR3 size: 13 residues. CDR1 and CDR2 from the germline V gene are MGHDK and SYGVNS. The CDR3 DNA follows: TGTGCCAGCAGTGAAGTCAGTTCCTACGAGCAGTACTTC. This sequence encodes CASSEVSSYEQYF.

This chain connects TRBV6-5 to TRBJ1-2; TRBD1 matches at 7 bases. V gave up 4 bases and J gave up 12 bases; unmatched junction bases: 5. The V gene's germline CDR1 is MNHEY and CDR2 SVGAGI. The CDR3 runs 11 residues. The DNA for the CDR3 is TGTGCCAGCAGTTCGGGGACAGAAAACACCTTC. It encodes CASSSGTENTF.

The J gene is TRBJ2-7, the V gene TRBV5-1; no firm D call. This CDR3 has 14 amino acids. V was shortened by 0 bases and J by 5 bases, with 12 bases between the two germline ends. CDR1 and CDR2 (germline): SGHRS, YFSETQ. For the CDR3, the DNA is TGCGCCAGCAGCTTGGGGGAAGGGTCCCACGAGCAGTACTTC. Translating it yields CASSLGEGSHEQYF.

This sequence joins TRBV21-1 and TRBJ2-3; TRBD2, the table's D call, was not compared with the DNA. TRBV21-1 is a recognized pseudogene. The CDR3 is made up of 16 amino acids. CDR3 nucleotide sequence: TGTGCCAGCAGCAAAGGACTAGCGGGAGGCACAGATACGCAGTATTTT. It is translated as CASSKGLAGGTDTQYF.